Given below is one T cell receptor (beta chain) in context. Its antigen is unidentified. This sample is drawn from a study of blood T cells in healthy people across ages. Whole-study findings and limits: Measured against age, TCR beta diversity per million T cells decreased in a roughly linear manner.

A second roughly 6 to 11 cycle PCR used barcoded and J-beta primers. TCRdb ran MiXCR on the 5' RACE reads and lists one entry per CDR3 protein. The sample consists of 1.8 million or so distinct CDR3 sequences, approximately 39% of them appearing once. The CDR3 runs to 18 residues. J lost 4 bases, V lost 0 bases, and 13 bases had no gene match. From germline, CDR1 is MGHRA and CDR2 YSYEKL. What was sequenced was blood. The sequence derives from a human donor in good health. The chain combines TRBV4-1 with TRBJ1-1; 8 bases match TRBD1. The CDR3, as DNA: TGCGCCAGCAGCCAAGAGCATCAGGGGGCGGCTCTTTTCACTGAAGCTTTCTTT. Translation gives CASSQEHQGAALFTEAFF.